The 22 T cell receptor beta chains below come from one sample, sequenced in a study of blood T cells in healthy people across ages. The second PCR ran roughly 6 to 11 cycles with a sample-barcoded 5' primer and J-beta primers. TCRdb ran MiXCR on the 5' RACE reads and lists one entry per CDR3 protein. Of some 560,000 distinct CDR3 sequences listed, over 25% are singletons. These data also formed part of another study, on T cells of mothers and their children.

Sequencing was performed on blood. The origin of the receptors is a boy aged 2 to 9 in good health.

The chain couples TRBV20-1 to TRBJ2-1; TRBD2 agrees at 12 bases. Per germline, CDR1 DFQATT and CDR2 SNEGSKA (reference sequence). With V trimmed by 7 bases and J by 7 bases, 5 bases remained unmatched. This CDR3 is built from 13 residues. The CDR3, as DNA: TGCAGTGAACTAGCGGGAGGAATTAATGAGCAGTTCTTC. As protein: CSELAGGINEQFF.

The rearrangement links TRBV10-3 to TRBJ2-5; perhaps TRBD2 as D (6 bases). Near its end, the DNA agrees better with TRBJ2-1, so the J call may be wrong. The CDR3 spans 15 residues. In germline, CDR1 is ENHRY, CDR2 SYGVKD. The DNA of the CDR3 is TGTGCCATCGGGACTGGGTCCTTGATATTCAATGAGCAGTTCTTC. Its translation is CAIGTGSLIFNEQFF.

The chain uses TRBV20-1 and TRBJ2-1; D might be TRBD1 or TRBD2, each matching 5 bases. The CDR3 is made up of 13 amino acids. Germline V lookup: CDR1 DFQATT, CDR2 SNEGSKA (reference sequence). The CDR3 protein is CALGVSGYNEQFF. In DNA, the CDR3 is TGCGCACTAGGGGTCTCCGGGTACAATGAGCAGTTCTTC.

Concerning this clonotype: One end of the junction does not line up with germline, which may come from a read error. V usage is TRBV12-3 or TRBV12-4 and J usage is TRBJ1-1; D not certain. The CDR3 is 15 residues long. The CDR3: CANSFPGLMNTEAFF. CDR3 coding DNA: TGTGCCAACAGTTTTCCGGGGTTGATGAACACTGAAGCTTTCTTT.

The V call is TRBV5-5, the J call TRBJ2-2; D unclear. V was pared by 1 base and J by 6 bases, with 4 bases between. CDR1 and CDR2 (germline): SGHKS, YYEKEE (reference sequence). CDR3 length: 12 amino acids. In nucleotides, the CDR3 is TGTGCCAGCAGCTTGAGGTCCGGGGAGCTGTTTTTT. It yields the protein CASSLRSGELFF.

In its sample, this clonotype was seen a few times. A junction end diverges from the germline sequence, so it may reflect a read error. The chain combines TRBV7-9 with TRBJ1-2, with 9 bases identical to TRBD1. The CDR3 runs 15 residues. The germline CDR1 and CDR2 sequences are SEHNR and FQNEAQ (reference sequence). CDR3 protein: CASSTSRDRVMGYAF. CDR3 coding DNA: TGTGCCAGCAGCACGAGCCGGGACAGGGTAATGGGCTACGCCTTC.

This clonotype was observed a handful of times. The V gene is TRBV4-3, the J gene TRBJ1-2; 8 nucleotides line up with TRBD1. This CDR3 has 17 amino acids. Germline lookup yields CDR1 LGHNA and CDR2 YSLEER. V was clipped by 0 bases and J by 8 bases; unmatched bases: 14. CDR3 loop: CASSQELGEDRVGGYTF. The CDR3 nucleotides are TGCGCCAGCAGCCAAGAGCTGGGAGAGGACAGGGTAGGCGGCTACACCTTC.

This clonotype came up a few times. The V gene is TRBV6-1, the J gene TRBJ2-1, with 12 bases identical to TRBD1. Germline loops: CDR1 MNHNS, CDR2 SASEGT. V lost 5 bases to trimming and J lost 7 bases; unmatched junction nucleotides: 9. CDR3 size: 16 residues. Written as DNA, the CDR3 is TGTGCCAGCAGTCGCAGCGGGACAGGGGGCGGAAATGAGCAGTTCTTC. Encoded protein: CASSRSGTGGGNEQFF.

The rearrangement links TRBV14 to TRBJ1-1; D unresolved. V was cut by 0 bases and J by 2 bases, with 7 bases left in between. Germline V gene sequence: CDR1 SGHDN, CDR2 FVKESK. The CDR3 covers 14 residues. The CDR3 region has the DNA TGTGCCAGCAGCCAAGAGGCCCTTAACACTGAAGCTTTCTTT. It is translated as CASSQEALNTEAFF.

As for this clonotype: A junction boundary mismatches the germline segment, possibly from a read error. V usage is TRBV29-1 and J usage is TRBJ2-3; no reliable D call. This CDR3 is 10 amino acids long. Germline CDR1 and CDR2: SQVTM and ANQGSEA. The CDR3 spells CSVDSMATLF. The CDR3 DNA reads TGCAGCGTTGATAGTATGGCGACTCTTTTT.

The V and J genes are TRBV30 and TRBJ1-1, with unresolved D. This CDR3 has 14 residues. The V and J ends lost 0 bases and 1 base respectively, with 9 bases between them. CDR1 GTSNPN and CDR2 SVGIG come from the germline V gene (reference sequence). The CDR3 reads CAWSVFPGNTEAFF. The CDR3 region has the DNA TGTGCCTGGAGTGTATTTCCCGGGAACACTGAAGCTTTCTTT.

The rearrangement links TRBV3-1 to TRBJ2-1; 8 nucleotides agree with TRBD2. Germline CDR1 LGHDT, CDR2 YNNKEL (reference sequence). CDR3 length: 17 residues. The ends lost 4 bases at V and 3 bases at J; junction bases unmatched: 11. CDR3 DNA: TGTGCCAGCAGCCGATACTTACTAGCGGATTACTACAATGAGCAGTTCTTC. It is translated as CASSRYLLADYYNEQFF.

The V gene is TRBV5-1, the J gene TRBJ2-7, with TRBD2 matching 14 bases. The closer fit of TRBJ2-1 to the DNA end suggests the J call may be wrong. Germline V gene sequence: CDR1 SGHRS, CDR2 YFSETQ. This CDR3 region has 15 residues. CDR3: CASSSRLAGGDEQFF. The CDR3 nucleotides read TGCGCCAGCAGCTCAAGACTAGCGGGAGGGGATGAGCAGTTCTTC.

The CDR3 coding sequence is TGCGCCAGCAGCCCTCTCGGGGGAGGAAAAATTGAGAGCTCCTACAATGAGCAGTTCTTC. As protein: CASSPLGGGKIESSYNEQFF. The rearrangement uses TRBV4-3 and TRBJ2-1, with a tentative D call TRBD2 (6 bases). Germline-derived CDR1 and CDR2 are LGHNA and YSLEER. The germline V and J ends were trimmed by 4 bases and 0 bases, with 25 bases remaining between them. The CDR3 sequence is 20 residues long.

This chain uses TRBV6-5 with TRBJ2-2, with D unresolved. CDR1 is MNHEY and CDR2 is SVGAGI in the germline V gene. The CDR3 has 15 amino acids. V lost 2 bases and J 5 bases, leaving 12 bases between the germline ends. The CDR3 DNA sequence: TGTGCCAGCAGTTACCGCCGGACGGGTACCGGGGAGCTGTTTTTT. Its protein product is CASSYRRTGTGELFF.

CDR3 DNA sequence: TGTGCCAGCAGCCAAGTATCCAGCGAGCAGTACTTC. This sequence encodes CASSQVSSEQYF. The chain recombines TRBV3-1 with TRBJ2-5; D not resolved. The J call may be incorrect, as the DNA end agrees better with TRBJ2-7. In germline, CDR1 is LGHDT, CDR2 YNNKEL (reference sequence). This CDR3 is built from 12 residues.

The CDR3 DNA sequence: TGTGCCAGCAGCTTCCCTGGGGCAGAAGAGACCCAGTACTTC. Translation: CASSFPGAEETQYF. The genes are TRBV5-6 and TRBJ2-5; possible D gene TRBD1, 5 bases. Trimming stripped 2 bases from V and 3 bases from J, with 11 bases between. The CDR3 totals 14 residues. The germline gives CDR1 SGHDT, CDR2 YYEEEE.

The table lists this clonotype with many counts. The junction departs from germline at one end; a sequencing error may be responsible. This chain links TRBV3-1 with TRBJ2-2, with D perhaps matching TRBD1 (6 bases). Germline CDR1 reads LGHDT; CDR2 reads YNNKEL (reference sequence). The CDR3 is made up of 14 amino acids. The CDR3 nucleotides read TGTGCCAGCGCCACAGGGCCGAACCCCGGGGAGCTGTTTTTT. Amino acid sequence: CASATGPNPGELFF.

The genes are TRBV12-3 or TRBV12-4 and TRBJ2-5; 11 bases are a match to TRBD2. The DNA end lines up better with TRBJ2-1; the J call may be wrong. This CDR3 has 14 residues. CDR3 DNA: TGTGCCAGCACCCCGACTAGCGGGACGAATGAGCAGTTCTTC. Its protein is CASTPTSGTNEQFF.

This clonotype came up a few times. The genes are TRBV7-2 and TRBJ1-5; D gene ambiguous. The CDR3 spans 16 residues. Trimming removed 5 bases at V and 4 bases at J, with 18 bases between. Germline V gene data show CDR1 as SGHTA and CDR2 as FQGNSA. In DNA form, the CDR3 reads TGTGCCAGCAGCCTAAACGGAGGAGACTGGAATCAGCCCCAGCATTTT. Amino acid sequence: CASSLNGGDWNQPQHF.

This sequence joins TRBV5-1 and TRBJ2-1, with 9 nucleotides matching TRBD1. CDR3 length equals 17 residues. From germline, CDR1 is SGHRS and CDR2 YFSETQ. V lost 2 bases and J lost 6; bases outside the gene matches: 12. The CDR3 sequence is CASSFKYGDRAINEQFF. The CDR3, as DNA: TGCGCCAGCAGCTTTAAGTATGGGGACAGGGCGATCAATGAGCAGTTCTTC.

This clonotype was seen a few times. This chain links TRBV7-9 with TRBJ2-2, with D maybe TRBD2 (6 bases). Germline V gene lookup returns CDR1 SEHNR and CDR2 FQNEAQ (reference sequence). This CDR3 has 13 residues. Trimming removed 8 bases at V and 4 bases at J, with 11 bases between. CDR3 amino acids: CASPPSATGELFF. As DNA, the CDR3 is TGTGCCAGCCCACCTAGCGCCACCGGGGAGCTGTTTTTT.